The clone carrying this T cell receptor (beta chain) was recorded many times. The antigen is not known. The sample is drawn from a study of T cells in Graves' hyperthyroidism and ophthalmopathy. Regarding the study as a whole: Also found in blood were most expanded thyroid clonotypes above 0.001.

Regions amplified from RNA transcripts were the TCR beta CDR3 regions. HTBI primers drove first-round RT-PCR of the TCR CDR3. One entry per CDR3 protein, called by TCRdb with MiXCR from the multiplex PCR reads. This sample yields nearly 750,000 distinct CDR3 sequences, of which roughly a third are seen a single time; around 29% belongs to the top ten. Trimming stripped 7 bases from V and 6 bases from J, with 6 bases between. The CDR3 covers 12 residues. Germline assignment: CDR1 KGHDR and CDR2 SFDVKD. Sequenced: blood. The chain couples TRBV24-1 to TRBJ2-6; no firm D call. The source of this sequence is a woman aged 40 to 50 with Graves' hyperthyroidism. CDR3 DNA: TGTGCCACCAGCGAGTCGGCCAACGTCCTGACTTTC. This translates into CATSESANVLTF.